The rows below give T cell receptor beta chains drawn from one sample of a study of shared clonotypes between healthy human individuals. Here immunoSEQ multiplex PCR was the method, and the copy in TCRdb shows in-frame clones only, minus some. The table records 95,000 to 120,000 clones, around 68% of them present only once. Sequencing was done on a sample of memory CD8+ T cells sorted from blood. The receptors originated from a young woman in good health. CDR3s include the opening cysteine and the closing phenylalanine or tryptophan. D genes are given only for firm matches. Expanded clones get a size class; other rows say once, few or many, or leave the size out.

cdr3_aa d_call clone_size v_call
CASSDGGQAEAFF TRBD1 - TRBV25-1
CASRMTGRISGNTIYF TRBD1 - TRBV19
CSVSGLPNEQFF - - TRBV29-1
CSVEDLGGYTF - - TRBV29-1
CASSSRTSAMYEQYF TRBD2 - TRBV7-9
CATSATGVTYEQYF TRBD1 - TRBV15
CAWSNSNRLTEAFF - once TRBV30
CASSDAGTATTNEQFF TRBD1 - TRBV6-4
CASSDQDRNLGFYEQYF TRBD1 - TRBV2
CASSEYHRSGVTGELFF - once TRBV25-1
CASNPGAVGTGELFF - - TRBV6-5
CASSQARGESAKNIQYF TRBD2 - TRBV4-1
CASSIGTHGGEQYF - once TRBV19
CASGTRQGYNSPLHF TRBD1 - TRBV2
CASSWGTAAYEQYF - - TRBV28
CASRETAMNTEAFF - - TRBV10-2
CASSSLARRSNEQFF - few TRBV7-9
CAWRPGTNNNEQFF TRBD2 - TRBV30
CASSDSDRGGYTF TRBD1 many TRBV6-4
CASSLGLANEQFF TRBD2 - TRBV11-2
CASSSRRPAETQYF - - TRBV6-5
CASSSGSWNTQYF - - TRBV7-3
CSVKREAGNEQFF TRBD2 - TRBV29-1
CASSSSIRGGPTDTQYF - - TRBV11-2
CASSEEGDDSYEQYF - many TRBV25-1
CASSLETKEQYF - - TRBV7-9
CASSQGNSGAYEQYF TRBD2 - TRBV4-2
CASSLKLAGEQYF - once TRBV5-1
CASSQSPLGDEQYF - - TRBV4-1
CASSLGPGGNTEAFF - few TRBV5-4
CASSVETGYGYTF - - TRBV9
CASSYEFVRKTEAFF - - TRBV6-6
CASSPRPAGQGATEAFF TRBD1 - TRBV14
CASSPNRTGHYEQYF - many TRBV23-1
CASSSHRGRETQYF TRBD1 - TRBV5-1
CASSGVDSSNYGYTF - once TRBV2
CATRADSYNEQFF - - TRBV28
CASSQTSFIGELFF - - TRBV7-9
CASSLFTETQYF - - TRBV7-2
CASKPRLFGYTF - - TRBV28
CASSERRSGETQYF - - TRBV6-1
CASSLTGGRYSNQPQHF TRBD1 once TRBV7-2
CASSYSSNSADYGYTF - - TRBV6-5
CASRTYYGYTF - - TRBV25-1
CAWRYSGGPYNEQFF - - TRBV30
CSVDRMGDYGYTF - few TRBV29-1
CASTLGGGNGYTF - - TRBV11-2
CASSYWDRRRGYTF TRBD1 once TRBV6-6
CASSALKGDGTYEQYF - - TRBV7-8
CATRGGPYEQYF - - TRBV11-2
CASSLTSDYEQYF TRBD2 - TRBV11-2
CASHRPVTGTDGQGNEKLFF TRBD1 once TRBV18
CAISESDSVGSNTEAFF - - TRBV10-3
CASSIFGRASYNEQFF - - TRBV19
CASSLLRWSSSYNEQFF - - TRBV7-9
CATRRAGMGDEQFF - - TRBV15
CASSHDGAYSYEQYF - - TRBV7-9
CASSAGQWGEQYF - - TRBV6-5